The present T cell receptor beta chain was sequenced within a study of cytomegalovirus exposure and HLA in healthy donors. Study outcomes and limitations: Previous analysis showed most TCR beta V segments were productive about 87% or about 30% of the time. Immune exposure information comprised only CMV serostatus. The study assumed roughly uniform donor sequencing depth for presence/absence analyses. A reported reduction in N-insertions relative to the roughly 710-donor mean was seen in an Asian-associated ancestry cluster in a later analysis.

On this clone itself: Its cognate antigen is unknown.

This CDR3 contains 16 residues. Germline trimming cut 1 base from V and 0 bases from J; bases unmatched to any gene: 3. The germline V gene has CDR1 SGHTA and CDR2 FQGNSA. Amplification used 60 Vbeta primers and 13 Jbeta primers. Repertoires were generated with immunoSEQ multiplex PCR, while TCRdb's copy carries only in-frame clones and drops some. This sample has some 180,000 clones, with 65% to 85% found just once. The source is a man aged 40-49 years in good health and CMV-seropositive. The sequencing input was PBMCs. This chain links TRBV7-2 with TRBJ2-3, with 8 bases matching TRBD2. CDR3 sequence: CASSLVPSGSTDTQYF. The DNA of the CDR3 is TGTGCCAGCAGCTTAGTTCCTAGCGGGAGCACAGATACGCAGTATTTT.